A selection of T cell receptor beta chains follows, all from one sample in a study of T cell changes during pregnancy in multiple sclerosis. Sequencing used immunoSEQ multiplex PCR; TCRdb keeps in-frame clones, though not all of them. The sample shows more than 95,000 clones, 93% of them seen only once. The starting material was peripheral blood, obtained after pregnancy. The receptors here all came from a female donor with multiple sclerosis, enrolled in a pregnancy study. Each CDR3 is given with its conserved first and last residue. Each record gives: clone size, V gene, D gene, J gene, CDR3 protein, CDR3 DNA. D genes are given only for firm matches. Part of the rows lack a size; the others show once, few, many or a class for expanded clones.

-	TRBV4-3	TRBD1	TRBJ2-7	CASSQGTGITYEQYF	TGCGCCAGCAGCCAAGGGACAGGAATCACCTACGAGCAGTACTTC
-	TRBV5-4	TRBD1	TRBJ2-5	CASSLGTGVTAQYF	TGTGCCAGCAGCTTGGGCACAGGGGTAACTGCCCAGTACTTC
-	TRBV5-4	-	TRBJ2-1	CASGPIVSSYNEQFF	TGTGCCAGCGGTCCGATAGTGAGCTCCTACAATGAGCAGTTCTTC
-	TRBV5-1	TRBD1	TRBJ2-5	CASSTWDRVQETQYF	TGCGCCAGCAGCACATGGGACAGAGTCCAAGAGACCCAGTACTTC
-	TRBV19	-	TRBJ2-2	CASSLLPGELFF	TGTGCCAGTAGTTTACTCCCCGGGGAGCTGTTTTTT
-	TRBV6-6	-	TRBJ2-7	CASSYRDSAGYEQYF	TGTGCCAGCAGTTACCGTGACTCGGCCGGATACGAGCAGTACTTC
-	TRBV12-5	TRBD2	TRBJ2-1	CASGLVLLAGGYNEQFF	TGTGCTAGTGGTTTGGTACTTCTGGCGGGAGGGTACAATGAGCAGTTCTTC
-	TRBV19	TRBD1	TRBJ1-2	CASRGTGTGILYGYTF	TGTGCCAGTAGGGGAACCGGGACAGGGATTCTCTATGGCTACACCTTC
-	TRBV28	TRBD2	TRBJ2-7	CASSSLGLALYEQYF	TGTGCCAGCAGCAGCTTGGGACTAGCACTCTACGAGCAGTACTTC
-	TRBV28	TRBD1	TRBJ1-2	CASRLQGNYGYTF	TGTGCCAGCAGGCTACAGGGGAACTATGGCTACACCTTC
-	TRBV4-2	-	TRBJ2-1	CASSPGGTGLRGNEQFF	TGTGCCAGCAGCCCCGGCGGGACCGGACTACGGGGCAATGAGCAGTTCTTC
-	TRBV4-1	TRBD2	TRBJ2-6	CASSQDGLAGVGGANVLTF	TGCGCCAGCAGCCAAGATGGTCTAGCGGGAGTAGGGGGGGCCAACGTCCTGACTTTC
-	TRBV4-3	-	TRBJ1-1	CASSQRRGPVNTEAFF	TGCGCCAGCAGCCAGCGGCGAGGGCCAGTGAACACTGAAGCTTTCTTT
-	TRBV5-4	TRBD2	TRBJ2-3	CASSSGLAGTDTQYF	TGTGCCAGCAGCTCCGGACTAGCGGGCACAGATACGCAGTATTTT
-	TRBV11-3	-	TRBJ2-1	CASSPGWVNEQFF	TGTGCCAGCAGCCCCGGGTGGGTCAATGAGCAGTTCTTC
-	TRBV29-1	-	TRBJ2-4	CSVRQALAKNIQYF	TGCAGCGTCCGACAGGCCCTAGCCAAAAACATTCAGTACTTC
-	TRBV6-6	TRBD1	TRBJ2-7	CASGTDSYEQYF	TGTGCCAGCGGGACAGACTCCTACGAGCAGTACTTC
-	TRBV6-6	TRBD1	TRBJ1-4	CASSPDRGLGEKLFF	TGTGCCAGCAGCCCTGACAGGGGGCTAGGTGAAAAACTGTTTTTT
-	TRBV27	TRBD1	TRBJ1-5	CASRSGTVYSNQPQHF	TGTGCCAGCCGATCGGGGACAGTCTATAGCAATCAGCCCCAGCATTTT
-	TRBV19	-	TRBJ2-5	CASSSGNWGLLKETQYF	TGTGCCAGTAGTAGCGGGAACTGGGGCCTATTAAAAGAGACCCAGTACTTC
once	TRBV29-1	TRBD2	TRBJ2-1	CSVEEGQREGNEQFF	TGCAGCGTTGAAGAGGGGCAGCGGGAGGGTAATGAGCAGTTCTTC
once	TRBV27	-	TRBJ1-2	CASSWVGGDYGYTF	TGTGCCAGCAGTTGGGTAGGGGGGGACTATGGCTACACCTTC
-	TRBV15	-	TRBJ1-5	CATSSSRGGIRALNQPQHF	TGTGCCACCAGCTCCTCACGGGGGGGGATCCGTGCCCTCAATCAGCCCCAGCATTTT
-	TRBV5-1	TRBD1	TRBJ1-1	CASSKEQGMNTEAFF	TGCGCCAGCAGCAAGGAACAGGGGATGAACACTGAAGCTTTCTTT
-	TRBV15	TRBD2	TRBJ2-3	CATSRDERGATDTQYF	TGTGCCACCAGCAGAGACGAGCGGGGGGCCACAGATACGCAGTATTTT
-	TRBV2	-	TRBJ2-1	CASSAVSDEQFF	TGTGCCAGCAGTGCTGTTAGCGATGAGCAGTTCTTC
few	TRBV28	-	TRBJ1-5	CASHPGGRQPQHF	TGTGCCAGCCACCCCGGCGGGAGGCAGCCCCAGCATTTT
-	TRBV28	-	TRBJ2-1	CASKRVRGYSYNEQFF	TGTGCCAGCAAACGGGTCCGGGGGTACTCTTACAATGAGCAGTTCTTC
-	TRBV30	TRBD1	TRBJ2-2	CAWRGRGSKNTGELFF	TGTGCCTGGAGGGGCAGGGGGTCGAAAAACACCGGGGAGCTGTTTTTT
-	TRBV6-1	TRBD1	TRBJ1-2	CASSSGGTAYGYTF	TGTGCCAGCAGCTCCGGAGGGACAGCCTATGGCTACACCTTC
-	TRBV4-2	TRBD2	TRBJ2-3	CASSQAEGLAGTDTQYF	TGTGCCAGCAGCCAAGCCGAAGGACTAGCGGGCACAGATACGCAGTATTTT
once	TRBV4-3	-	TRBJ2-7	CASSQDLYRFYEQYF	TGCGCCAGCAGCCAAGATCTGTACAGGTTCTACGAGCAGTACTTC
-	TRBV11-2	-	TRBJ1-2	CASSLTTAAYYGYTF	TGTGCCAGCAGCTTGACGACAGCAGCGTACTATGGCTACACCTTC
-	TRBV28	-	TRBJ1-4	CASSPWPGEREKLFF	TGTGCCAGCAGTCCCTGGCCTGGGGAGAGGGAAAAACTGTTTTTT
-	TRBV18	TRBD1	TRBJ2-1	CASSPEGGDPYNEQFF	TGTGCCAGCTCACCAGAAGGGGGCGATCCCTACAATGAGCAGTTCTTC
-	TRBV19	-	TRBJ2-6	CASSFRGAGANVLTF	TGTGCCAGTAGCTTCAGGGGGGCTGGGGCCAACGTCCTGACTTTC
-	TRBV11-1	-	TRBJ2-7	CASSLEAGSYEQYF	TGTGCCAGCAGCTTAGAGGCGGGATCCTACGAGCAGTACTTC
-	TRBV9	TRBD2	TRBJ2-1	CASSAGTRLFDEQFF	TGTGCCAGCAGCGCCGGGACTAGGTTGTTCGATGAGCAGTTCTTC
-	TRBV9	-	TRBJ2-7	CASSKRQTPSYEQYF	TGTGCCAGCAGCAAGCGACAGACACCCTCCTACGAGCAGTACTTC
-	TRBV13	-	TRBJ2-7	CASSLGRGYEQYF	TGTGCCAGCAGCTTAGGGAGAGGCTACGAGCAGTACTTC
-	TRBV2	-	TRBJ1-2	CASSAVGGNGYTF	TGTGCCAGCAGTGCTGTGGGGGGGAATGGCTACACCTTC
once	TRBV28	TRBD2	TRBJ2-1	CASSLGTSGRNEQFF	TGTGCCAGCAGTTTAGGGACTAGCGGGAGAAATGAGCAGTTCTTC
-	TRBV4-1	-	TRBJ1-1	CASSQDGLGGATEAFF	TGCGCCAGCAGCCAAGATGGCCTGGGAGGGGCCACTGAAGCTTTCTTT
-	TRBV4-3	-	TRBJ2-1	CASSQGPGFSYNEQFF	TGCGCCAGCAGCCAAGGACCCGGGTTTTCCTACAATGAGCAGTTCTTC
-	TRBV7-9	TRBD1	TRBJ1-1	CASSRDRGEAFF	TGTGCCAGCAGCCGGGACAGGGGTGAAGCTTTCTTT
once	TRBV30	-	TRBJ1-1	CAWSYMNTEAFF	TGTGCCTGGAGTTACATGAACACTGAAGCTTTCTTT
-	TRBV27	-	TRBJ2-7	CASSLPGLGEQYF	TGTGCCAGCAGTTTACCGGGACTCGGCGAGCAGTACTTC
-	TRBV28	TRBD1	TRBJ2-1	CASSPFRDRGRNEQFF	TGTGCCAGCAGCCCGTTCAGGGACAGGGGGCGCAATGAGCAGTTCTTC